One sample yielded the 20 T cell receptor beta chains listed below, sequenced in a study of long-term antiretroviral therapy in people with HIV. The assay, immunoSEQ v3.0, was run at survey level. Using immunoSEQ multiplex PCR, the repertoire was profiled, and TCRdb retains in-frame clones only, with some absent. The profile shows more than 20,000 clones, around 81% of them singletons. Sequencing used unsorted PBMCs, obtained at the start of antiretroviral therapy, before treatment. Receptor source: a woman between 18 and 29 years old with HIV.

The chain has TRBV7-2 and TRBJ1-5; D gene ambiguous. V lost 4 bases and J lost 5, with 9 bases in between. CDR1 is SGHTA and CDR2 is FQGNSA in the germline V gene. The CDR3 length is 13 residues. DNA of the CDR3: TGTGCCAGCAGCTCGGACGGATATCAGCCCCAGCATTTT. It is translated as CASSSDGYQPQHF.

With regard to this clone: Within the sample, other DNA sequences also encode this same CDR3. The J gene is TRBJ2-7, the V gene TRBV5-5; 7 positions match TRBD1. Germline V gives CDR1 SGHKS, CDR2 YYEKEE (reference sequence). This CDR3 comprises 14 residues. The trim removed 0 bases at V and 4 bases at J, leaving 4 bases unmatched. The CDR3 sequence: CASSLEAGGYEQYF. The CDR3 nucleotides read TGTGCCAGCAGCTTGGAGGCAGGGGGTTACGAGCAGTACTTC.

The genes are TRBV2 and TRBJ2-7, with 15 bases matching TRBD2. J lost 6 bases, V lost 6 bases, and 6 bases had no gene match. Germline V gene sequence: CDR1 SNHLY, CDR2 FYNNEI. The CDR3 runs 15 residues. This CDR3 is CASSSGTSGGREQYF. The CDR3 nucleotides are TGTGCCAGCAGCTCCGGGACTAGCGGGGGGCGCGAGCAGTACTTC.

CDR3 coding DNA: TGTGCCAGCAGCTTCCTGACAGAAGGGACTGAAGCTTTCTTT. Protein: CASSFLTEGTEAFF. The chain uses TRBV2 and TRBJ1-1, with TRBD1 as a possible D gene (5 bases). This CDR3 spans 14 amino acids. Germline V gives CDR1 SNHLY, CDR2 FYNNEI. V lost 6 bases and J 5 bases, leaving 16 bases between the germline ends.

The chain carries TRBV2 and TRBJ1-2, with 10 positions matching TRBD1. This CDR3 region has 13 residues. Unmatched junction bases numbered 5, after V lost 7 bases and J lost 6 bases. Germline lookup yields CDR1 SNHLY and CDR2 FYNNEI. CDR3: CASNPDRGDGYTF. In DNA form, the CDR3 reads TGTGCCAGCAACCCGGACAGGGGGGATGGCTACACCTTC.

The gene calls are TRBV11-3 and TRBJ1-1; D is possibly TRBD1 (5 bases). V lost 2 bases and J lost 7, with 11 bases in between. Germline CDR1 and CDR2: SGHNT and YENEEA. The CDR3 covers 13 residues. CDR3 amino acids: CASSLQGGYEAFF. CDR3 in DNA: TGTGCCAGCAGCTTACAGGGTGGGTATGAAGCTTTCTTT.

This clone was picked up a small number of times. This chain joins TRBV7-9 and TRBJ2-7; no clear D gene. The CDR3 is made up of 13 amino acids. From germline, CDR1 is SEHNR and CDR2 FQNEAQ (reference sequence). Here the CDR3 DNA reads TGTGCGACCATCGAACTTGGGATCTACGAGCAGTACTTC. Amino acid sequence: CATIELGIYEQYF.

This clone was recorded once. The chain is built from TRBV25-1 and TRBJ2-7; 11 bases are shared with TRBD2. V shed 4 bases, J shed 5 bases, and the junction held 4 bases outside the gene matches. The CDR3 covers 14 residues. Looked up from germline, CDR1 is MGHDK and CDR2 is SYGVNS. The CDR3 DNA is TGTGCCAGCAGTGGAACTAGCGGGAGCCACGAGCAGTACTTC. This sequence encodes CASSGTSGSHEQYF.

This clone was observed a handful of times. CDR3 sequence (DNA): TGTGCCAGTTACCGACAGGGCGAAGATACGCAGTATTTT. Amino acids: CASYRQGEDTQYF. The rearrangement uses TRBV13 and TRBJ2-3; 7 bases align to TRBD1. The CDR3 is made up of 13 amino acids. CDR1 and CDR2 from the germline V gene are PRHDT and FYEKMQ (reference sequence). The V and J ends lost 9 bases and 5 bases, in that order; junction bases with no gene match: 8.

This clone was observed a single time. The CDR3, as DNA: TGTGCCAGCAGCTTAGCGCGGAACAATGAGCAGTTCTTC. It codes for CASSLARNNEQFF. This chain joins TRBV11-2 and TRBJ2-1; no reliable D call. The ends were cut back, 1 base at V and 5 bases at J, with 6 bases in the middle. Germline-derived CDR1 and CDR2 are SGHAT and FQNNGV. The CDR3 extends over 13 amino acids.

The V gene is TRBV7-7, the J gene TRBJ2-6; D not certain. Germline loops: CDR1 SSHAT, CDR2 FNYEAQ (reference sequence). Trimming took 4 bases from V and 5 from J, leaving 12 bases between them. There are 15 residues in the CDR3. The CDR3 region is CASSWPQSRANVLTF. CDR3 nucleotide sequence: TGTGCCAGCAGCTGGCCACAAAGTCGGGCCAACGTCCTGACTTTC.

The chain couples TRBV19 to TRBJ2-1, with D hard to call. Trimming shortened V by 5 bases and J by 7 bases, and 6 bases separated the two germline ends. This CDR3 is built from 11 residues. Germline values: CDR1 LNHDA, CDR2 SQIVND (reference sequence). The DNA of the CDR3 is TGTGCCAGTAGTCGACAAAATGAGCAGTTCTTC. It is translated as CASSRQNEQFF.

The chain joins TRBV7-8 to TRBJ2-6; D tentatively fits TRBD1 or TRBD2 (6 bases each). The CDR3 length is 17 residues. V was cut by 1 base and J by 3 bases, with 13 bases left in between. CDR1 is SGHVS and CDR2 is FQNEAQ in the germline V gene. The CDR3 sequence: CASSLVGGVSGANVLTF. CDR3 DNA: TGTGCCAGCAGCTTAGTCGGGGGCGTGAGTGGGGCCAACGTCCTGACTTTC.

This chain joins TRBV6-5 and TRBJ1-5; D is unresolved. The CDR3 sequence is 13 residues long. V lost 5 bases, J lost 6 bases, and 11 bases lay in between. Per the germline V gene, CDR1 is MNHEY and CDR2 is SVGAGI. For the CDR3, the DNA is TGTGCCAGCAGTCTATCTGGAAGTCAGCCCCAGCATTTT. This sequence encodes CASSLSGSQPQHF.

This clone turned up a few times. The V and J genes are TRBV7-8 and TRBJ1-2; 7 bases are shared with TRBD1. The CDR3 runs to 14 residues. Germline V CDR1 and CDR2: SGHVS, FQNEAQ. J lost 6 bases, V lost 6 bases, and 10 bases had no gene match. The CDR3 sequence: CASSRTGTANGYTF. For the CDR3, the DNA is TGTGCCAGCAGTCGCACCGGGACAGCTAATGGCTACACCTTC.

This chain connects TRBV7-9 to TRBJ2-7, with 8 bases lining up with TRBD2. From germline, CDR1 is SEHNR and CDR2 FQNEAQ (reference sequence). The CDR3 is 13 amino acids. J gave up 9 bases and V 0 bases, and 4 bases lay outside the gene matches. CDR3 protein: CASSLAGRAGQYF. In nucleotides, the CDR3 is TGTGCCAGCAGCTTAGCCGGGAGGGCCGGGCAGTACTTC.

The genes are TRBV10-3 and TRBJ2-7; perhaps TRBD2 as D (6 bases). Trimming took off 4 bases at V and 7 bases at J, with 20 bases between the two ends. CDR3 length equals 15 residues. Looked up from germline, CDR1 is ENHRY and CDR2 is SYGVKD. CDR3 coding DNA: TGTGCCATCAGTGGGGGTGGGACTGGCCTTGGAGAGCAGTACTTC. Translated, it gives CAISGGGTGLGEQYF.

This chain links TRBV7-9 with TRBJ1-2; TRBD1 agrees at 7 bases. V was pared by 3 bases and J by 6 bases, with 1 base of the junction left unmatched. Per the germline V gene, CDR1 is SEHNR and CDR2 is FQNEAQ (reference sequence). The CDR3 totals 12 residues. The CDR3 nucleotides are TGTGCCAGCAGCTTCACAGGGGATGGCTACACCTTC. Protein sequence: CASSFTGDGYTF.

V and J are TRBV9 and TRBJ2-1, with 8 bases aligning to TRBD2. Germline loops: CDR1 SGDLS, CDR2 YYNGEE. Losses at the gene ends were 3 bases for V and 10 bases for J; bases not matched to a gene: 12. The CDR3 totals 15 residues. The CDR3 spells CASSGNYYTGGEQFF. In DNA form, the CDR3 reads TGTGCCAGCAGCGGAAACTATTACACGGGAGGGGAGCAGTTCTTC.

The rearrangement joins TRBV7-9 to TRBJ1-1, with D possibly being TRBD1 (5 bases). This CDR3 spans 14 amino acids. Germline V gene lookup returns CDR1 SEHNR and CDR2 FQNEAQ (reference sequence). V was pared by 5 bases and J by 1 base, with 11 bases between. CDR3 region: CASSRNQGNTEAFF. The CDR3 bases are TGTGCCAGCAGCCGAAACCAGGGGAACACTGAAGCTTTCTTT. Using reference TRBV7-9 and TRBJ1-1 for the parts outside the CDR3, the full variable domain is DTGVSQNPRHKITKRGQNVTFRCDPISEHNRLYWYRQTLGQGPEFLTYFQNEAQLEKSRLLSDRFSAERPKGSFSTLEIQRTEQGDSAMYLCASSRNQGNTEAFFGQGTRLTVV.